Presented here are 3 T cell receptor beta chains from one specimen sequenced in a study of blood T cell repertoires in COVID-19. Data came from immunoSEQ multiplex PCR; TCRdb stores just in-frame clones and leaves some out. This sample carries about 340,000 clones, around nine tenths of them seen once, and the ten largest clones take around 6.6%. What was sequenced was peripheral blood. The receptors here all came from a woman in her seventies with COVID-19, enrolled during active disease.

The chain carries TRBV11-2 and TRBJ2-5; D perhaps matches TRBD1 (6 bases). CDR3 length equals 13 residues. Germline assignment: CDR1 SGHAT and CDR2 FQNNGV. The V end was cut by 5 bases, the J end by 5 bases, with 12 bases between. CDR3 sequence: CASSPRQGETQYF. The CDR3 DNA is TGTGCCAGCAGCCCGAGGCAGGGGGAGACCCAGTACTTC.

The chain recombines TRBV5-1 with TRBJ2-1; 10 bases are shared with TRBD2. The CDR3 consists of 15 residues. Germline loops: CDR1 SGHRS, CDR2 YFSETQ. The junction had 8 bases not matched to a gene; V was cut back by 2 bases and J by 9 bases. Here the CDR3 DNA reads TGCGCCAGCAGCTTAGAAAGCGGGGGGGCTGTTGAGCAGTTCTTC. Amino acid sequence: CASSLESGGAVEQFF.

V and J are TRBV7-8 and TRBJ1-1, with 8 nucleotides matching TRBD1. The V and J ends lost 6 bases and 3 bases, in that order; junction bases with no gene match: 3. This CDR3 is built from 13 residues. Per the germline V gene, CDR1 is SGHVS and CDR2 is FQNEAQ. CDR3 region: CASRYRGDTEAFF. CDR3 DNA sequence: TGTGCCAGCAGGTACAGGGGGGACACTGAAGCTTTCTTT.